The present T cell receptor beta chain was sequenced within a study of shared clonotypes between healthy human individuals. None of the donors, who were healthy HIV-negative adults, had recently had acute infections or vaccinations. Deep-level running was used for the assay. Original processing methods: Sequence data from immunoSEQ were junction-only and lacked quality scores; consequently, filtering differed. Only in-frame clones appear in the TCRdb table, and some are missing; sequencing was by immunoSEQ multiplex PCR. Clone size and the V and J calls come from that table; the DNA yielded D and trimming. The sample carries roughly 2.4 million clones, around 95% recorded once. Findings and limits, study-wide: Generation probabilities of non-shared clonotypes were lower (relative to those shared by all four donors).

Per the germline V gene, CDR1 is SGHTA and CDR2 is FQGNSA. With 6 bases removed from V and 5 bases from J, the gap between germline ends came to 21 bases. The CDR3 loop spans 16 amino acids. Remarks on this clone: Its antigen is as yet unknown.

Sequenced sample: naive CD4+ T cells sorted from blood. Described subset: CD45RA+ positively selected. V and J are TRBV7-2 and TRBJ2-3; D possibly uses TRBD1 or TRBD2 (5 bases each). This receptor was identified in a man younger than 35 in good health. CDR3 bases: TGTGCCAGCAGTTATGCTAGTGGGGGTAAAGGAGATACGCAGTATTTT. It yields the protein CASSYASGGKGDTQYF. Combining the CDR3 with reference TRBV7-2 and TRBJ2-3 gives the whole variable domain GAGVSQSPSNKVTEKGKDVELRCDPISGHTALYWYRQSLGQGLEFLIYFQGNSAPDKSGLPSDRFSAERTGGSVSTLTIQRTQQEDSAVYLCASSYASGGKGDTQYFGPGTRLTVL.